Each of the 10 T cell receptor beta chains below was sequenced from the same sample in a study of human T cells and chemical hapten exposure. Using its own MiXCR run on the RACE reads, TCRdb lists one record per CDR3 protein. Of around 39,000 distinct CDR3 sequences listed, approximately 6.3% are singletons. Stated time point: patch test 1, 2 weeks after DPC sensitization. The treatment: therapeutic diphenylcyclopropenone sensitization with weekly scalp DPC. Unfractionated whole blood yielded total RNA. The sequences come from whole blood, collected in connection with sensitization to the hapten diphenylcyclopropenone (DPC). All receptors come from a young woman with alopecia areata. Some clones in this sample may be carry-over from other donors' samples.

This clonotype was detected ten times or more. This chain connects TRBV5-1 to TRBJ2-7; 10 bases match TRBD2. The CDR3 contains 16 residues. Germline V lookup: CDR1 SGHRS, CDR2 YFSETQ. The V and J ends lost 3 bases and 0 bases, in that order; junction bases with no gene match: 6. The CDR3 is CASSSDSGGTSYEQYF. CDR3 nucleotide sequence: TGCGCCAGCAGCTCGGATAGCGGGGGGACCTCCTACGAGCAGTACTTC.

The chain combines TRBV2 with TRBJ1-2; D is uncertain. Trimming left V 6 bases short and J 3 bases short, with 17 bases between. Germline V gene lookup returns CDR1 SNHLY and CDR2 FYNNEI. CDR3 length: 15 residues. The CDR3 is CASRKGSSTYYGYTF. The CDR3 DNA follows: TGTGCCAGCAGAAAAGGGTCCTCTACTTACTATGGCTACACCTTC. The full variable domain, with the rest looked up from reference TRBV2 and TRBJ1-2, is EPEVTQTPSHQVTQMGQEVILRCVPISNHLYFYWYRQILGQKVEFLVSFYNNEISEKSEIFDDQFSVERPDGSNFTLKIRSTKLEDSAMYFCASRKGSSTYYGYTFGSGTRLTVV.

J is TRBJ2-1 and V is TRBV5-6, with 7 nucleotides matching TRBD1. The CDR3 is made up of 16 amino acids. CDR1 SGHDT and CDR2 YYEEEE come from the germline V gene. With V trimmed by 1 base and J by 4 bases, 8 bases remained unmatched. CDR3 nucleotide sequence: TGTGCCAGCAGCTTGTGGAGACAGGGAAGTTACAATGAGCAGTTCTTC. This sequence encodes CASSLWRQGSYNEQFF.

This clonotype was counted a few times. The rearrangement links TRBV10-3 to TRBJ2-5; D gene ambiguous. V gave up 2 bases and J gave up 4 bases, with 5 bases separating them. CDR1 is ENHRY and CDR2 is SYGVKD in the germline V gene. The CDR3 has 12 amino acids. In DNA, the CDR3 is TGTGCCATCAGTGAGGCCTTAGAGACCCAGTACTTC. Its protein is CAISEALETQYF.

This clonotype was detected many times. This chain joins TRBV6-1 and TRBJ2-7; D possibly corresponds to TRBD1 (6 bases). Trimming removed 0 bases from V and 0 bases from J, with 9 bases in between. Looked up from germline, CDR1 is MNHNS and CDR2 is SASEGT. CDR3 length equals 15 residues. The CDR3 region is CASSEAGAISYEQYF. DNA for the CDR3: TGTGCCAGCAGTGAAGCGGGGGCCATCTCCTACGAGCAGTACTTC.

The sample holds many counts of this clonotype. The V and J genes are TRBV12-3 or TRBV12-4 and TRBJ1-4; D not certain. Trimming stripped 2 bases from V and 2 bases from J, with 6 bases between. The length of the CDR3 is 14 residues. In nucleotides, the CDR3 is TGTGCCAGCAGTTTAATGCGGACTAATGAAAAACTGTTTTTT. This gives the protein CASSLMRTNEKLFF.

This clonotype was detected many times. This chain connects TRBV4-2 to TRBJ2-1, with TRBD1 as a possible D gene (6 bases). CDR3 size: 16 residues. Trimming took off 0 bases at V and 9 bases at J, with 18 bases between the two ends. Per germline, CDR1 LGHNA and CDR2 YNFKEQ. CDR3 bases: TGTGCCAGCAGCCAAGATCCCGGCCCCCCCAGGGGTGAGCAGTTCTTC. Translated: CASSQDPGPPRGEQFF.

The chain couples TRBV6-5 to TRBJ2-7; D is unresolved. The V and J ends lost 6 bases and 1 base respectively, with 16 bases between them. In germline, CDR1 is MNHEY, CDR2 SVGAGI. The CDR3 extends over 15 amino acids. The CDR3 nucleotides read TGTGCCAGCAGCCCAGATTGGGGATCATCCTACGAGCAGTACTTC. Translation gives CASSPDWGSSYEQYF.

This clonotype was observed at least ten times. This chain links TRBV20-1 with TRBJ1-1; the D is unclear. CDR3 size: 16 residues. CDR1 DFQATT and CDR2 SNEGSKA come from the germline V gene (reference sequence). The germline V and J ends were trimmed by 1 base and 3 bases, with 18 bases remaining between them. The CDR3 nucleotides read TGCAGTGCTAGAGTTTGGGCAGGAGGCCGAGACACTGAAGCTTTCTTT. Protein: CSARVWAGGRDTEAFF.

The V and J genes are TRBV9 and TRBJ1-2, with 10 bases lining up with TRBD1. CDR1 is SGDLS and CDR2 is YYNGEE in the germline V gene. With V trimmed by 3 bases and J by 0 bases, 2 bases remained unmatched. This CDR3 region has 15 residues. This chain's CDR3 is CASSGQGAPNYGYTF. The CDR3 DNA follows: TGTGCCAGCAGCGGACAGGGGGCACCTAACTATGGCTACACCTTC.